This T cell receptor (beta chain) was identified during a study of T cells in Graves' hyperthyroidism and ophthalmopathy (dated by TCRdb to between 2018 and 2021). Looking at the study overall: Peripheral blood samples were taken at the time of initial diagnosis, prior to any treatment. To identify distinguishing TCR V-J signatures, a discovery cohort of 100 or so patients was used, comprising fewer than 45 with Graves' ophthalmopathy and around 60 with stable Graves' hyperthyroidism. An independent validation cohort of under 20 hyperthyroidism patients and over 15 patients who later progressed to ophthalmopathy tested prospective prediction of ophthalmopathy. The roughly 100 discovery patients were randomly divided into training and test sets at a 7:3 ratio. Thyroid tissue and blood T-cell repertoires from several Graves' hyperthyroidism patients were also compared in the study. After blood sampling, hyperthyroidism patients were treated with methimazole at a starting dose of 30 mg daily, and ophthalmopathy patients were treated with high-dose intravenous methylprednisolone. According to the paper, TCR Vbeta CDR3 sequencing was carried out on about 140 peripheral blood samples, which came from over 40 ophthalmopathy, some 73 hyperthyroidism and about 17 progressor patients. Beyond this particular receptor, the publication reports: Sample size was not statistically predetermined, and investigators were not blinded to group allocation. In validation, the model predicted progression to ophthalmopathy with 55% to 71% sensitivity and roughly 75% specificity, a median of roughly seven months before onset. Most expanded thyroid clonotypes (frequency above 0.001) were also found in blood, which suggests that blood repertoires may mirror thyroid immune responses. A 13 V-J signature model separated ophthalmopathy from stable hyperthyroidism, with approximately 87% sensitivity and 81.08% specificity in cross-validation and 80%/75% in testing.

The count of this clonotype is one. The antigen this receptor binds is unknown. No base qualities exist here, and no much larger clone lies one base off it. On its own, one read is weak support. The TCR beta CDR3 regions were amplified from the RNA transcripts. A first-round RT-PCR of the TCR CDR3 used the HTBI primer set with the Qiagen OneStep RT-PCR kit. Libraries were constructed in a second round of multiplex PCR, after which size selection and purification were carried out. The libraries were sequenced on an Illumina HiSeq2000 using paired-end 100 bp reads. Regarding the original processing steps: SOAPnuke was used to process the raw data, removing reads that contained adapters or uncalled bases, had a mean Phred below 15, or lacked an exact match to the constant primer or identifier. High-quality paired reads were merged with COPE v1.2.5, and unique nucleotide sequences were defined as clonotypes. MiTCR v1.1 was used to align the clonotypes against IMGT TRBV, TRBD and TRBJ reference segments. Analysis was restricted to V-J combinations with a frequency above 0.0001, which covered approximately 99% of repertoires. The TCS score was defined as F50 (clonal expansion) divided by E x V (chaos), with BLOSUM62-based TCRdist calculated between CDR3 peptides within each V-J. Welch's t-statistics and random forest reduced 500 to 650 V-J features to 13, which were used in a naive Bayes classifier (R e1071). TCRdb reprocessing: public reads trimmed at Q25 with fastp, clones called with MiXCR, in-frame beta chains kept. CDR3 protein sequences are deduplicated, and each keeps its most common genes and DNA. The V and J calls and clone size are TCRdb's, not the authors'. The sample contains approximately 370,000 distinct CDR3 sequences, about a sixth of them found a single time. The ten most abundant clones make up around a third of the sample.

Hyperthyroidism patients were newly diagnosed, had a disease duration of under 2 months, and were aged 18 to 65 years. The study excluded patients with uncontrolled infections, other autoimmune diseases, pregnancy or lactation. Diagnoses were based on clinical symptoms, serum thyroxine and TRAb, thyroid ultrasound and orbital computed tomography. For progressor patients, blood was drawn at the first diagnosis of hyperthyroidism, before any ophthalmopathy symptoms had appeared. Ficoll-Paque density gradient centrifugation was used to isolate PBMCs from about 10 ml of fresh peripheral blood. Progressor patients were defined as those initially diagnosed with Graves' hyperthyroidism in whom ophthalmopathy developed during follow-up. Total RNA was extracted with Trizol reagent, and quality was checked on an Agilent 2100 Bioanalyzer. Reading from cysteine to phenylalanine, the CDR3 counts 15 amino acids. Only the CDR3 DNA stays, 45 bases, in frame from base 1. V was cut back by 1 base and J by 4 bases, leaving a gap of 11 bases between them. The germline V gene supplies CDR1 MDHEN and CDR2 SYDVKM.

The source of this sequence is a woman aged 30 to 39 with Graves' hyperthyroidism that later progressed to Graves' ophthalmopathy. The chain links TRBV28 with TRBJ1-5, and possibly TRBD1, on 5 matching bases. Sequencing used blood. The CDR3 is CASSLLGTKNQPQHF. The DNA sequence is as follows: TGTGCCAGCAGTTTATTAGGGACTAAGAATCAGCCCCAGCATTTT.